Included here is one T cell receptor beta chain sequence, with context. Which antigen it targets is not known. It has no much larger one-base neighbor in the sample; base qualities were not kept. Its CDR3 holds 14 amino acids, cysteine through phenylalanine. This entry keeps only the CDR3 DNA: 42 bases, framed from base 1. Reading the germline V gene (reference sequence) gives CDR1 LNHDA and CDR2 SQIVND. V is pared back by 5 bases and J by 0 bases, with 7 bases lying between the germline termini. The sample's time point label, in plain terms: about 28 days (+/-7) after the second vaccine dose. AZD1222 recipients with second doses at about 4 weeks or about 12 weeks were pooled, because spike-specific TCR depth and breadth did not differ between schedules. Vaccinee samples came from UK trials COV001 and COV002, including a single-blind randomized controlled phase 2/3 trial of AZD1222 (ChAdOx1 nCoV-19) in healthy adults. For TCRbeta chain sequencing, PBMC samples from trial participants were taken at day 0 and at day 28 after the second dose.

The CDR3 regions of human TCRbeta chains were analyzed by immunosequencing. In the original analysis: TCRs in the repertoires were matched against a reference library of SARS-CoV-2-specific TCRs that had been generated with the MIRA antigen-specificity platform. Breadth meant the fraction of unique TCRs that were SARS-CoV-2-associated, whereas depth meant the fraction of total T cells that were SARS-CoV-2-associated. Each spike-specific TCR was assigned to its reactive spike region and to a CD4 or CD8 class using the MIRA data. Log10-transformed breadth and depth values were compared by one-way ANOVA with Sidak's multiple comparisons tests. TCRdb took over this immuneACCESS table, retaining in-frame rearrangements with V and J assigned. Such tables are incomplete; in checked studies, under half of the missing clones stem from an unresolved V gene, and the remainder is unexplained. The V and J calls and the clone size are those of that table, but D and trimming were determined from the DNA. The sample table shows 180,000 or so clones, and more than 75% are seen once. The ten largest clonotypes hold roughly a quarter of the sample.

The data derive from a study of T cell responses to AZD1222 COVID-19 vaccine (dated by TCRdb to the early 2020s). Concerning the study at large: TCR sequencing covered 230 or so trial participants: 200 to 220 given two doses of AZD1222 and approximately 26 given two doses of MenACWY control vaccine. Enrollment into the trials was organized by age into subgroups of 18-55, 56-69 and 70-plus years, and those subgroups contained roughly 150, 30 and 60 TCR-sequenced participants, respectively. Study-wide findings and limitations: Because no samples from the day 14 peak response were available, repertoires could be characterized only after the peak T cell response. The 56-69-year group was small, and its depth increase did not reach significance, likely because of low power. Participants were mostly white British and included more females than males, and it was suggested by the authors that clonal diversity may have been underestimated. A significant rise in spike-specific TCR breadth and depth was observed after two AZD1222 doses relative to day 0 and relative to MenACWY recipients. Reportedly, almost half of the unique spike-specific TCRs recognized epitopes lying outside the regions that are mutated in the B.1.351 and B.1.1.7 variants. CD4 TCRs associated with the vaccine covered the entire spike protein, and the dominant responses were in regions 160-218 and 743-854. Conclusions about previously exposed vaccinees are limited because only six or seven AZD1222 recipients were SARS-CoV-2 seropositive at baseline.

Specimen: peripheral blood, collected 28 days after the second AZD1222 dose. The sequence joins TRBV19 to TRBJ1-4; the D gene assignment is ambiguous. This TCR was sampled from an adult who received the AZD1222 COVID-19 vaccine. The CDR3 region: CASSPTATNEKLFF. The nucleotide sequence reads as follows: TGTGCCAGTAGTCCTACGGCAACTAATGAAAAACTGTTTTTT.